The clone carrying this T cell receptor beta chain showed up just once. This sample stems from a study of cytomegalovirus exposure and HLA in healthy donors. The validation cohort, a group of more than 95 subjects, included the donors and was separate from the approximately 650-subject first cohort. Sequencing used immunoSEQ multiplex PCR; TCRdb keeps in-frame clones, though not all of them. The table includes about 160,000 clones, around nine tenths detected once. Germline-derived CDR1 and CDR2 are SGHRS and YFSETQ. The V gene lost 0 bases and the J gene lost 5 bases, with 17 bases spanning the gap. There are 16 residues in the CDR3.

This clonotype originated in a woman between 18 and 29 years old in good health and CMV-seronegative. What was sequenced was PBMCs. This chain uses TRBV5-1 with TRBJ2-5, with D perhaps TRBD1 (5 bases). As DNA, the CDR3 is TGCGCCAGCAGCTTGGCCTCGCAAGGGGCAGGGGAGACCCAGTACTTC. Residues: CASSLASQGAGETQYF.